A single sample gave rise to the 14 T cell receptor beta chains below, sequenced in a study of metastatic and nonmetastatic thyroid tumors. From the PCR reads, TCRdb re-called clones with MiXCR. In the table there are 8,000 to 10,000 clones, 22% of which are singletons. Thyroid surgery was preceded by no treatment in any patient. The sequencing input was adjacent normal tissue. The receptors were sampled from a female donor with papillary thyroid cancer or a benign thyroid nodule (not recorded which). Some clones in this sample may be carry-over from other donors' samples.

V and J are TRBV7-9 and TRBJ1-2, with a weak D call TRBD1 (6 bases). Germline assignment: CDR1 SEHNR and CDR2 FQNEAQ (reference sequence). Trimming cost V 5 bases and J 3 bases, with 10 bases left between them. The CDR3 sequence is 13 residues long. DNA of the CDR3: TGTGCCAGCAGCGGACAGTTAGACTATGGCTACACCTTC. This translates into CASSGQLDYGYTF.

This clone has ten or more counts. Other nucleotide sequences in the sample specify the same CDR3. The rearrangement joins TRBV28 to TRBJ1-6; D gene unclear. CDR3 length: 12 residues. CDR1 is MDHEN, CDR2 SYDVKM, per germline. CDR3 region: CALRRVNSPLHF. The CDR3 bases are TGTGCTCTACGGAGAGTAAATTCACCCCTCCACTTT.

In its sample, this clone was seen many times. The rearrangement joins TRBV5-5 to TRBJ1-6, with 9 nucleotides matching TRBD1. Germline V gene lookup returns CDR1 SGHKS and CDR2 YYEKEE (reference sequence). The CDR3 has 15 residues. V dropped 2 bases and J dropped 9; count of bases not matched to a gene: 6. In nucleotides, the CDR3 is TGTGCCAGCAGCTTTTCTGGACAGGGGTTTTCACCCCTCCACTTT. Its translation: CASSFSGQGFSPLHF.

The V call is TRBV5-1, the J call TRBJ2-5; D is possibly TRBD1 or TRBD2 (6 bases each). CDR3 length: 14 amino acids. Deletions cut 2 bases from V and 3 bases from J, with 11 bases between. Germline V gene lookup returns CDR1 SGHRS and CDR2 YFSETQ. As DNA, the CDR3 is TGCGCCAGCAGCTTAGGACAGCGGGAAGAGACCCAGTACTTC. Its translation is CASSLGQREETQYF.

This clone was seen repeatedly, ten times or more. The chain combines TRBV15 with TRBJ2-3; 8 bases line up with TRBD2. The germline CDR1 and CDR2 sequences are LNHNV and YYDKDF (reference sequence). The V segment lost 1 base and the J segment 1 base; nucleotides outside the gene matches: 4. This CDR3 is 16 amino acids long. CDR3 DNA: TGTGCCACCAGCAGAGGAGTAGCGGGGCGCACAGATACGCAGTATTTT. Its protein is CATSRGVAGRTDTQYF. Combining the CDR3 with reference TRBV15 and TRBJ2-3 gives the whole variable domain DAMVIQNPRYQVTQFGKPVTLSCSQTLNHNVMYWYQQKSSQAPKLLFHYYDKDFNNEADTPDNFQSRRPNTSFCFLDIRSPGLGDTAMYLCATSRGVAGRTDTQYFGPGTRLTVL.

The chain is built from TRBV6-1 and TRBJ1-3; the D is unclear. The CDR3 has 16 amino acids. In germline, CDR1 is MNHNS, CDR2 SASEGT. Trimming removed 2 bases at V and 8 bases at J, with 19 bases between. The CDR3 DNA reads TGTGCCAGCAGTGAATATAATTGCGATCTTAAGCACACCATATATTTT. It yields the protein CASSEYNCDLKHTIYF.

V usage is TRBV27 and J usage is TRBJ2-1, with TRBD1 identical over 8 bases. The V gene's germline CDR1 is MNHEY and CDR2 SMNVEV (reference sequence). The CDR3 runs 17 residues. Germline trimming cut 4 bases from V and 0 bases from J; bases unmatched to any gene: 8. CDR3 in DNA: TGTGCCAGCAGTTCCATGACAGGGGCAGTCTCCTACAATGAGCAGTTCTTC. Translation gives CASSSMTGAVSYNEQFF.

On this clone itself: Its ends do not fully match the called genes, so a read error is possible. The chain has TRBV19 and TRBJ1-1; possibly TRBD1 for D (5 bases). The germline CDR1 and CDR2 sequences are LNHDA and SQIVND (reference sequence). The CDR3 runs 15 residues. The CDR3 spells CPSTGGIGQNTEAFF. The CDR3 DNA reads TGTCCCAGTACCGGGGGGATCGGACAGAACACTGAAGCTTTCTTT.

This clone was observed at least ten times. The J gene is TRBJ1-6, the V gene TRBV2; a possible D gene is TRBD1 (5 bases). The CDR3 length is 18 residues. Germline loops: CDR1 SNHLY, CDR2 FYNNEI. The V and J ends lost 7 bases and 0 bases respectively, with 19 bases between them. In nucleotides, the CDR3 is TGTGCCAGCACCGGGGGTCCAGGGTCCATCTCCTATAATTCACCCCTCCACTTT. This sequence encodes CASTGGPGSISYNSPLHF.

The table lists this clone with a few counts. An end of the junction does not agree with germline; a read error may underlie this. The chain carries TRBV6-5 and TRBJ1-1; 8 bases line up with TRBD1. The CDR3 is 14 residues long. Germline V gene sequence: CDR1 MNHEY, CDR2 SVGAGI. CDR3 sequence reads: CASSYSAGGTEALF. Here the CDR3 DNA reads TGTGCCAGCAGTTACTCGGCAGGGGGCACTGAAGCTTTATTT.

The V and J genes are TRBV6-1 and TRBJ1-1; tentatively, D is TRBD1 (5 bases). Germline V gene data show CDR1 as MNHNS and CDR2 as SASEGT. The V end was cut by 10 bases, the J end by 7 bases, with 13 bases between. This CDR3 has 11 residues. The CDR3 region is CATRVGGEAFF. The CDR3 DNA is TGTGCCACCCGGGTGGGGGGTGAAGCTTTCTTT.

With respect to this clone: A read error is likely, as this CDR3 ends without the conserved phenylalanine or tryptophan. The limits of the CDR3 on the DNA are not certain, so only TCRdb's listed CDR3 is given. The rearrangement uses TRBV12-3 or TRBV12-4 and TRBJ2-3; the DNA was not compared with TRBD1, the D call given in the table. A total of 15 residues make up the CDR3, ends included. The CDR3 here is CASSLDGQNTDTQYL.

The genes are TRBV7-2 and TRBJ1-2; D may be TRBD1 (6 bases). The V end was cut by 4 bases, the J end by 4 bases, with 13 bases between. Germline lookup yields CDR1 SGHTA and CDR2 FQGNSA. The CDR3 length is 14 residues. CDR3 loop: CASSSYRVSYGYTF. DNA of the CDR3: TGTGCCAGCAGCTCCTACAGGGTTAGCTATGGCTACACCTTC.

This clone was observed a single time. In this CDR3 the conserved last residue, phenylalanine or tryptophan, is missing, so a read error is likely. Because the CDR3's place on the DNA is in doubt, the DNA is left out and the CDR3 is given as listed by TCRdb. This chain links TRBV9 with TRBJ1-1; the D call of TRBD1 is as the table states it, not checked on the DNA. From germline, CDR1 is SGDLS and CDR2 YYNGEE. The CDR3 has 15 amino acids, counting both end residues. The CDR3 is CASSSSGGANTEGFV.